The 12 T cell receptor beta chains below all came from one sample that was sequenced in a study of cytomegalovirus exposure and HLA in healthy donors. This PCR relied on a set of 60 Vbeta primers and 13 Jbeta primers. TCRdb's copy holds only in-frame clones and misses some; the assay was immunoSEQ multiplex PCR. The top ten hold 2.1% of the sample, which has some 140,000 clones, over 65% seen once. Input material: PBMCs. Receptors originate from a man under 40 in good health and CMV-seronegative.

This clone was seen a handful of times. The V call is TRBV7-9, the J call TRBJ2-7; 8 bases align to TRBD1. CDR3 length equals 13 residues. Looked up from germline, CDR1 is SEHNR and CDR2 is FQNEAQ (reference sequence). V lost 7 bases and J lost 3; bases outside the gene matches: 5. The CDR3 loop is CASTPGGSYEQYF. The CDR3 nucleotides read TGTGCCAGCACACCAGGGGGCAGCTACGAGCAGTACTTC.

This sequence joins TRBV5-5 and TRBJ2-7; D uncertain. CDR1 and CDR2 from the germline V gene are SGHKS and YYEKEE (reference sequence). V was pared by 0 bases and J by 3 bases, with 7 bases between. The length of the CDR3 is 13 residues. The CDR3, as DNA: TGTGCCAGCAGCTTGGGCGGAAACTACGAGCAGTACTTC. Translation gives CASSLGGNYEQYF. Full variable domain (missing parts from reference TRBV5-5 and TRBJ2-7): DAGVTQSPTHLIKTRGQQVTLRCSPISGHKSVSWYQQVLGQGPQFIFQYYEKEERGRGNFPDRFSARQFPNYSSELNVNALLLGDSALYLCASSLGGNYEQYFGPGTRLTVT.

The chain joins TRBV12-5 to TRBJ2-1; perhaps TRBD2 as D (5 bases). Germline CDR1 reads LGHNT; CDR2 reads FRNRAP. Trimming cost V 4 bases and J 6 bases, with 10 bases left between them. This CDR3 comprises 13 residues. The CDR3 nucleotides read TGTGCTAGTGGTTCCTCTAGCCGCAATGAGCAGTTCTTC. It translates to CASGSSSRNEQFF.

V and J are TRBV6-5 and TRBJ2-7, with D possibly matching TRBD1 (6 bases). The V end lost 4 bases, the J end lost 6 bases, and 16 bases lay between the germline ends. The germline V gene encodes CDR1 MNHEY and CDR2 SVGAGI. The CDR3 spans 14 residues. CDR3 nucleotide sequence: TGTGCCAGCAGTTGGACAGCTGGTCGCGGCGAGCAGTACTTC. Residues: CASSWTAGRGEQYF.

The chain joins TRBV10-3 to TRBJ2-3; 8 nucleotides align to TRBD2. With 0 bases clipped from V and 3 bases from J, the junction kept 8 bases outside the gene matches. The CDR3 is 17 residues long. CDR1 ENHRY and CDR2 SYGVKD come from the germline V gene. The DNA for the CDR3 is TGTGCCATCAGTGAGTCGAGGGCAAGCGGGGGAACAGATACGCAGTATTTT. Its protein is CAISESRASGGTDTQYF.

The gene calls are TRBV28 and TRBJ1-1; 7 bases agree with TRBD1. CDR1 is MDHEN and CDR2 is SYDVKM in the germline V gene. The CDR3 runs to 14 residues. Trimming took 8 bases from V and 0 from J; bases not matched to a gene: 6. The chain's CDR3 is CASHSDRVNTEAFF. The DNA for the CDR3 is TGTGCCAGCCACTCCGACAGGGTGAACACTGAAGCTTTCTTT.

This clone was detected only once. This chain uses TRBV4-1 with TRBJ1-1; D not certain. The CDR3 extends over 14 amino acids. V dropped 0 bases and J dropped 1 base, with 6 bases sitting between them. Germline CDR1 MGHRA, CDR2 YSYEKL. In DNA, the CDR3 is TGCGCCAGCAGCCAAGAAAGAGGGAACACTGAAGCTTTCTTT. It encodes CASSQERGNTEAFF.

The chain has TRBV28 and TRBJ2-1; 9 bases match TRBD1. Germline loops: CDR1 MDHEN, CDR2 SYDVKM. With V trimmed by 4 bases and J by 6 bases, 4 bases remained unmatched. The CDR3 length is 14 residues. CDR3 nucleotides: TGTGCCAGCAGTTCGCCGGACAGGGGCAATGAGCAGTTCTTC. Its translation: CASSSPDRGNEQFF.

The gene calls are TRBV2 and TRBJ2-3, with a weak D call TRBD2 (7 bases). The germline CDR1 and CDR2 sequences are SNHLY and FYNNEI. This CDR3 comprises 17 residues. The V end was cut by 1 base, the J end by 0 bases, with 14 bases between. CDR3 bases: TGTGCCAGCAGTGAAGTGCTCGCGGGGGCTAGCACAGATACGCAGTATTTT. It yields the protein CASSEVLAGASTDTQYF. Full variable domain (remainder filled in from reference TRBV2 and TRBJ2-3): EPEVTQTPSHQVTQMGQEVILRCVPISNHLYFYWYRQILGQKVEFLVSFYNNEISEKSEIFDDQFSVERPDGSNFTLKIRSTKLEDSAMYFCASSEVLAGASTDTQYFGPGTRLTVL.

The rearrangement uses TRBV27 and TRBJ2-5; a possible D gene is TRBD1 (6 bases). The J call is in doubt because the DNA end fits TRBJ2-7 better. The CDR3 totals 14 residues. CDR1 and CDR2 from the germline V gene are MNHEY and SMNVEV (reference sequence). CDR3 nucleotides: TGTGCCAGTTCACTAGGGCTGGGGGCGTACGAGCAGTACTTC. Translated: CASSLGLGAYEQYF.

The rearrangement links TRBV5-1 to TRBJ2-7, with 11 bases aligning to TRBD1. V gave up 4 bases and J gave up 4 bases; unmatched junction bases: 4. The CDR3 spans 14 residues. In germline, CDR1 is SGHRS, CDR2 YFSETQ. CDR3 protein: CASSRGQGEYEQYF. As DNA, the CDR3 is TGCGCCAGCAGCAGGGGACAGGGGGAGTACGAGCAGTACTTC.

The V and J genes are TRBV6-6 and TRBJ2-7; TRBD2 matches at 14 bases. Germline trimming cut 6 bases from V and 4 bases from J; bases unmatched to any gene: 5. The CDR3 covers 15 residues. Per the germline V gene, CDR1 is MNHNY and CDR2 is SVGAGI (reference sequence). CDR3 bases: TGTGCCAGCAGAAGGACTAGCGGGGGGAAATACGAGCAGTACTTC. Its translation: CASRRTSGGKYEQYF.